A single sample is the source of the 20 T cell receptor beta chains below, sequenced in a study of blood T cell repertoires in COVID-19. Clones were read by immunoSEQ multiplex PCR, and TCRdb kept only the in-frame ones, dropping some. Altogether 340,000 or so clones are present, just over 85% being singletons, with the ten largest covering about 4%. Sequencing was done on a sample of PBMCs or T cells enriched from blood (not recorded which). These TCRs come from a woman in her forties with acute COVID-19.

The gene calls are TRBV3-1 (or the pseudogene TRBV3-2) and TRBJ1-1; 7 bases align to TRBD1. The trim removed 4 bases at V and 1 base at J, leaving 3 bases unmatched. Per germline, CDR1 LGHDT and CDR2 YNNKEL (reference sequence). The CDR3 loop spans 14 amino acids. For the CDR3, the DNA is TGTGCCAGCAGCCCACAGGGGTCGAACACTGAAGCTTTCTTT. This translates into CASSPQGSNTEAFF.

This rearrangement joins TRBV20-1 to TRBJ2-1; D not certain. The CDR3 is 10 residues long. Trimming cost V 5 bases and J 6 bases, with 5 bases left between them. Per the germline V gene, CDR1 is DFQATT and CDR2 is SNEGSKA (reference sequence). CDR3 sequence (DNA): TGCAGTGCTGAGCGCAATGAGCAGTTCTTC. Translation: CSAERNEQFF.

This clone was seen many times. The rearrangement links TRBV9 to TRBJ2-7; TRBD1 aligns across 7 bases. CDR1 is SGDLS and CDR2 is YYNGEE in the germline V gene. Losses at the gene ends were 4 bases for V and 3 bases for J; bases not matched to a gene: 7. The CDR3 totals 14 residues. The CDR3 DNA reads TGTGCCAGCAGCTTAGAGGGGGCTGGCTACGAGCAGTACTTC. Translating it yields CASSLEGAGYEQYF.

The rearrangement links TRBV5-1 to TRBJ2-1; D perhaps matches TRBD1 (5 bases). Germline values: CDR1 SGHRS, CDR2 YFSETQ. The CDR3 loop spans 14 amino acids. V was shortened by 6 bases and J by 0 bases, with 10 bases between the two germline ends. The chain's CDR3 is CASNQGSSYNEQFF. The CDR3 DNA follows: TGCGCCAGCAACCAGGGAAGCTCCTACAATGAGCAGTTCTTC.

The DNA for the CDR3 is TGTGCCAGCAGTTACTGGCAGGCTCATTCCGGCGAGCAGTACTTC. Amino acids: CASSYWQAHSGEQYF. The chain combines TRBV6-5 with TRBJ2-7; D gene ambiguous. CDR3 length: 15 residues. Germline CDR1 is MNHEY and CDR2 is SVGAGI. Trimming cost V 1 base and J 6 bases, with 16 bases left between them.

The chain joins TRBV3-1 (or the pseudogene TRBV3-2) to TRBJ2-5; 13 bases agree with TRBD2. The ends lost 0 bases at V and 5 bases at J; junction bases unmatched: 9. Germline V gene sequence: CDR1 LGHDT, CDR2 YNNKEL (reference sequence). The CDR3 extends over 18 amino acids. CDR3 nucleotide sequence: TGTGCCAGCAGCCAAGATGGCCTAACTAGCGGGAGGGCGGAGACCCAGTACTTC. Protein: CASSQDGLTSGRAETQYF.

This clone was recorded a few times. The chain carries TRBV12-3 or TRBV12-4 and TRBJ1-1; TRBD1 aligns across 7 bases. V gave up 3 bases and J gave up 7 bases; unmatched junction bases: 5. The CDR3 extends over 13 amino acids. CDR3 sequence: CASSFSDRVEAFF. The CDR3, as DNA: TGTGCCAGCAGTTTTTCAGACAGGGTTGAAGCTTTCTTT.

Written as DNA, the CDR3 is TGCGCCAGCAGCTTGGAAGTCGCGGGCGGGACGGAGACCCAGTACTTC. It yields the protein CASSLEVAGGTETQYF. The chain uses TRBV5-1 and TRBJ2-5; maybe TRBD2 (6 bases). Germline CDR1 is SGHRS and CDR2 is YFSETQ. The length of the CDR3 is 16 residues. Trimming stripped 0 bases from V and 5 bases from J, with 17 bases between. Using reference TRBV5-1 and TRBJ2-5 for the parts outside the CDR3, the full variable domain is KAGVTQTPRYLIKTRGQQVTLSCSPISGHRSVSWYQQTPGQGLQFLFEYFSETQRNKGNFPGRFSGRQFSNSRSEMNVSTLELGDSALYLCASSLEVAGGTETQYFGPGTRLLVL.

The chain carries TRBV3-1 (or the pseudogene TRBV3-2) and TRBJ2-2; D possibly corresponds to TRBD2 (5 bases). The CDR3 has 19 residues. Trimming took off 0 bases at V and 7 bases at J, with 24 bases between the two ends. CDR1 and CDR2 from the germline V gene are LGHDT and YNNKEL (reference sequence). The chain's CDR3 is CASSQDRSVARHRDGELFF. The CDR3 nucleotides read TGTGCCAGCAGCCAAGATCGTAGCGTTGCCCGACACCGGGACGGGGAGCTGTTTTTT.

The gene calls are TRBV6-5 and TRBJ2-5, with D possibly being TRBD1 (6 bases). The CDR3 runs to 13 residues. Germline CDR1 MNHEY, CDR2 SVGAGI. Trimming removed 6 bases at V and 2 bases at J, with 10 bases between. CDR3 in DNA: TGTGCCAGCAGCCCAGACAGGCAAGAGACCCAGTACTTC. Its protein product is CASSPDRQETQYF.

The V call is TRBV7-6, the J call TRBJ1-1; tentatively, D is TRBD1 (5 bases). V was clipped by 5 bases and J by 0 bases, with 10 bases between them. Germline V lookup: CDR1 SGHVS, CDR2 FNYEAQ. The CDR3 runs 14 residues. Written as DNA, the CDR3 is TGTGCCAGCAGCCCGGGACTGATGAACACTGAAGCTTTCTTT. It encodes CASSPGLMNTEAFF.

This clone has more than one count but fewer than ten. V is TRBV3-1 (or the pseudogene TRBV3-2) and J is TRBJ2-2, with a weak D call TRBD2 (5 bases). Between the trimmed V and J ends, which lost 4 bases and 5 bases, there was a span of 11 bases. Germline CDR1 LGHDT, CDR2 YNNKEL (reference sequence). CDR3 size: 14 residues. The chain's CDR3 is CASSLGTGTGELFF. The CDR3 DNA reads TGTGCCAGCAGCCTAGGCACGGGGACCGGGGAGCTGTTTTTT.

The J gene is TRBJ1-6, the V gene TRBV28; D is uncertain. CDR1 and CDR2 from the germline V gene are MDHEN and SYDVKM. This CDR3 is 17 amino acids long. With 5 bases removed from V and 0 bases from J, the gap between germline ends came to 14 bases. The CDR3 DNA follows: TGTGCCAGCAGTAGATCGGGTTTGAGCTCCTATAATTCACCCCTCCACTTT. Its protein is CASSRSGLSSYNSPLHF. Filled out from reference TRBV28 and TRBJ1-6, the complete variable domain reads DVKVTQSSRYLVKRTGEKVFLECVQDMDHENMFWYRQDPGLGLRLIYFSYDVKMKEKGDIPEGYSVSREKKERFSLILESASTNQTSMYLCASSRSGLSSYNSPLHFGNGTRLTVT.

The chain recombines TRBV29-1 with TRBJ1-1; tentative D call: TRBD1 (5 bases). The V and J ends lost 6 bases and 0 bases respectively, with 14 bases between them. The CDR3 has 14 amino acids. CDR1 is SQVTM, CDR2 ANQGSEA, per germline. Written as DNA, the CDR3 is TGCAGCGTCGGGGGTGGCTACATGAACACTGAAGCTTTCTTT. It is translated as CSVGGGYMNTEAFF.

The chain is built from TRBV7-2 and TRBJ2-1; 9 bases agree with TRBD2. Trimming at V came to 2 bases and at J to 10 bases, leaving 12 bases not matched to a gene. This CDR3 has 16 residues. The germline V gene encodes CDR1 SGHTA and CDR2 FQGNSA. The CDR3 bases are TGTGCCAGCAGCTTAAGCGGACTAGCGATCGGGTGGGAGCAGTTCTTC. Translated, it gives CASSLSGLAIGWEQFF.

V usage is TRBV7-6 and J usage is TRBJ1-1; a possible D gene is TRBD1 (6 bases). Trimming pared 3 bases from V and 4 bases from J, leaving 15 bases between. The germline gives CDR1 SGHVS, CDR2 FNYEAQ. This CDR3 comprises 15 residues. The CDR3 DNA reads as TGTGCCAGCAGCTTTTCAGGGGTTGGGGGCACTGAAGCTTTCTTT. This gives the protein CASSFSGVGGTEAFF.

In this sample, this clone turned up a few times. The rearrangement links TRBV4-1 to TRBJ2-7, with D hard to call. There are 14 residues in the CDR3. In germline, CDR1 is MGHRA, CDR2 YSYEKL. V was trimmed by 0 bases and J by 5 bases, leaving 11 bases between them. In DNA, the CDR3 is TGCGCCAGCAGCCAAGACTATAGTATCAACGAGCAGTACTTC. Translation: CASSQDYSINEQYF.

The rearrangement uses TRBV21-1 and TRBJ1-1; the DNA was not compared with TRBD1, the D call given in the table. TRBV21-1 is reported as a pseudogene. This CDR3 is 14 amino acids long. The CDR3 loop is CASSKINTPWSAFF. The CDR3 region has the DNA TGTGCCAGCAGCAAAATTAACACCCCGTGGTCGGCTTTCTTT.

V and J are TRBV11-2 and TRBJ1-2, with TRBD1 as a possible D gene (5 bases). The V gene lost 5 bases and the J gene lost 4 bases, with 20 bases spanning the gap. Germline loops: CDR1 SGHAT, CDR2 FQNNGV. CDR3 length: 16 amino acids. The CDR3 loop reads CASSLYPRVTSYGYTF. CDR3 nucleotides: TGTGCCAGCAGCCTCTACCCCAGGGTGACTAGCTATGGCTACACCTTC.

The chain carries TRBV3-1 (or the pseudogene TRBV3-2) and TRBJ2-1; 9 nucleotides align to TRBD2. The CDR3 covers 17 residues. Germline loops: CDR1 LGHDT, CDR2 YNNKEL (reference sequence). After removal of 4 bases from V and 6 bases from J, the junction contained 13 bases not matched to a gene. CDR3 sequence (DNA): TGTGCCAGCAGCCTTTGGGTCCCTAGCGGGGAGGTCAATGAGCAGTTCTTC. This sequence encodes CASSLWVPSGEVNEQFF.